The entry that follows covers one T cell receptor (beta chain) sequence. The authors reverse transcribed roughly 0.5 to 1 ug RNA with random hexamers. In TCRdb, the immunoSEQ multiplex PCR reads were re-called with MiXCR into one record per CDR3 protein. The sample holds 200,000 to 250,000 distinct CDR3 sequences, around 93% seen once. V gave up 1 base and J gave up 9 bases, with 10 bases separating them. The CDR3 runs to 14 residues. This specimen belongs to a study of CD8 T cells in Susac syndrome. Negative isolation was applied to CD8+ and CD4+ T cells, and FACS enrichment was applied to TEMRA cells.

Material for sequencing was CD4+ T cells from PBMCs. This TCR was sampled from a human donor with multiple sclerosis. V usage is TRBV12-3 or TRBV12-4 and J usage is TRBJ1-6; D remains unclear. This CDR3 reads CASSLGTWGSPLHF. DNA of the CDR3: TGTGCCAGCAGTTTAGGGACCTGGGGTTCACCCCTCCACTTT.